The 21 T cell receptor beta chains below were found in one sample sequenced in a study of vaccination and CD4 T cells after COVID-19. An Oncomine TCR Beta short-read assay was used to sequence the DNA from cultured CD4+ T cells. From the PCR reads, TCRdb called clonotypes with MiXCR, one entry per CDR3 protein. The sample carries around 19,000 distinct CDR3 sequences, approximately 56% recorded once. Treatment reported: approximately nine-day PBMC culture with coronavirus spike peptide pools or control peptides (ViraFEST assay). These TCRs' antigens remain unknown. The input for sequencing was CD4+ T cells from blood, cultured in vitro, taken before SARS-CoV-2 vaccination. Receptors originate from a human donor who had recovered from COVID-19.

This sequence joins TRBV7-3 and TRBJ2-3, with 8 bases lining up with TRBD2. Germline V gene lookup returns CDR1 SGHTA and CDR2 FQGTGA. Germline trimming cut 4 bases from V and 6 bases from J; bases unmatched to any gene: 3. The CDR3 sequence is 13 residues long. The CDR3 loop reads CASSSASGDTQYF. DNA of the CDR3: TGTGCCAGCAGCTCCGCTAGCGGGGATACGCAGTATTTT.

This chain links TRBV15 with TRBJ2-3; 7 bases line up with TRBD2. The CDR3 spans 16 residues. The germline CDR1 and CDR2 sequences are LNHNV and YYDKDF (reference sequence). Germline trimming cut 4 bases from V and 0 bases from J; bases unmatched to any gene: 7. The CDR3 DNA follows: TGTGCCACCAGCAAACAAAAAGCGGGAAGCACAGATACGCAGTATTTT. It specifies CATSKQKAGSTDTQYF.

The gene calls are TRBV11-3 and TRBJ2-5; D call uncertain. The CDR3 length is 14 residues. Trimming shortened V by 5 bases and J by 2 bases, and 12 bases separated the two germline ends. CDR1 and CDR2 from the germline V gene are SGHNT and YENEEA. CDR3 loop: CASSRDRPQETQYF. In DNA, the CDR3 is TGTGCCAGCAGCCGCGACCGGCCACAAGAGACCCAGTACTTC.

This clonotype was seen a few times. J is TRBJ1-6 and V is TRBV7-2; D might be TRBD1 (5 bases). The CDR3 is 14 residues long. V was shortened by 1 base and J by 10 bases, with 11 bases between the two germline ends. The germline gives CDR1 SGHTA, CDR2 FQGNSA. The CDR3 protein is CASSLGRRDSPLHF. CDR3 DNA sequence: TGTGCCAGCAGCTTAGGGCGGCGGGACTCACCCCTCCACTTT.

This clonotype has only one observation. V usage is TRBV11-3 and J usage is TRBJ2-2; 7 bases line up with TRBD2. The V and J ends lost 5 bases and 4 bases, in that order; junction bases with no gene match: 4. The germline V gene encodes CDR1 SGHNT and CDR2 YENEEA. The CDR3 spans 14 residues. DNA for the CDR3: TGTGCCAGCAGCCCGGGACTATTCACCGGGGAGCTGTTTTTT. Residues: CASSPGLFTGELFF.

The chain links TRBV6-5 to TRBJ1-1, with D tentatively TRBD1 (6 bases). The CDR3 has 15 amino acids. The V end was cut by 4 bases, the J end by 0 bases, with 12 bases between. The germline CDR1 and CDR2 sequences are MNHEY and SVGAGI. CDR3 nucleotides: TGTGCCAGCAGTTCCTGGGACAACCTGAACACTGAAGCTTTCTTT. Encoded protein: CASSSWDNLNTEAFF.

The gene calls are TRBV7-6 and TRBJ1-2; D remains ambiguous. The CDR3 runs 12 residues. The germline CDR1 and CDR2 sequences are SGHVS and FNYEAQ. Deletions cut 0 bases from V and 8 bases from J, with 7 bases between. CDR3 region: CASSLAGVGYTF. As DNA, the CDR3 is TGTGCCAGCAGCTTAGCTGGGGTGGGCTACACCTTC. Together with reference TRBV7-6 and TRBJ1-2, the CDR3 gives the full variable domain: GAGVSQSPRYKVTKRGQDVALRCDPISGHVSLYWYRQALGQGPEFLTYFNYEAQQDKSGLPNDRFSAERPEGSISTLTIQRTEQRDSAMYRCASSLAGVGYTFGSGTRLTVV.

This chain links TRBV28 with TRBJ1-6; no reliable D call. Trimming left V 2 bases short and J 7 bases short, with 6 bases between. The CDR3 consists of 13 residues. Germline V CDR1 and CDR2: MDHEN, SYDVKM. The CDR3, as DNA: TGTGCCAGCAGTTTACCAGGAAATTCACCCCTCCACTTT. Translation gives CASSLPGNSPLHF.

J is TRBJ2-5 and V is TRBV14; the D call may be TRBD1 or TRBD2 (6 bases each). There are 15 residues in the CDR3. V was clipped by 4 bases and J by 1 base, with 13 bases between them. CDR1 is SGHDN, CDR2 FVKESK, per germline. The CDR3 nucleotides read TGTGCCAGCAGCCGGGGGGCCCGAACCCAAGAGACCCAGTACTTC. Protein sequence: CASSRGARTQETQYF.

The V and J genes are TRBV20-1 and TRBJ2-7; D perhaps matches TRBD1 (5 bases). The CDR3 is 14 residues long. Trimming pared 0 bases from V and 2 bases from J, leaving 11 bases between. The germline CDR1 and CDR2 sequences are DFQATT and SNEGSKA (reference sequence). CDR3 in amino acids: CSARDSRQPYEQYF. In DNA, the CDR3 is TGCAGTGCTAGAGATAGTAGACAGCCCTACGAGCAGTACTTC.

A few counts support this clonotype. This chain uses TRBV20-1 with TRBJ2-1, with 12 bases matching TRBD2. With 2 bases clipped from V and 7 bases from J, the junction kept 3 bases outside the gene matches. There are 14 residues in the CDR3. Looked up from germline, CDR1 is DFQATT and CDR2 is SNEGSKA (reference sequence). The CDR3 loop reads CSARRLAGGNEQFF. The CDR3 DNA reads TGCAGTGCTAGACGGCTAGCGGGAGGGAATGAGCAGTTCTTC.

This chain uses TRBV30 with TRBJ1-1; 10 bases are shared with TRBD1. CDR1 and CDR2 from the germline V gene are GTSNPN and SVGIG (reference sequence). The CDR3 runs to 14 residues. Losses at the gene ends were 5 bases for V and 3 bases for J; bases not matched to a gene: 6. This chain's CDR3 is CAWAGTGVHTEAFF. For the CDR3, the DNA is TGTGCCTGGGCCGGGACAGGGGTGCACACTGAAGCTTTCTTT.

The chain couples TRBV19 to TRBJ1-2; weak D call: TRBD1 (5 bases). V lost 2 bases and J 4 bases, leaving 14 bases between the germline ends. The CDR3 spans 15 residues. The germline gives CDR1 LNHDA, CDR2 SQIVND (reference sequence). The CDR3 protein is CASSISPGGGYGYTF. DNA of the CDR3: TGTGCCAGTAGTATATCCCCCGGCGGGGGCTATGGCTACACCTTC.

The chain employs TRBV12-3 or TRBV12-4 and TRBJ2-5, with D perhaps given as TRBD1 or TRBD2 (6 bases each). Trimming took off 1 base at V and 4 bases at J, with 10 bases between the two ends. The CDR3 runs 14 residues. The CDR3 protein is CASSLGGAGETQYF. CDR3 in DNA: TGTGCCAGCAGTTTAGGGGGGGCTGGAGAGACCCAGTACTTC.

This chain uses TRBV6-1 with TRBJ1-1; unclear D gene. Germline lookup yields CDR1 MNHNS and CDR2 SASEGT. V gave up 5 bases and J gave up 1 base, with 5 bases separating them. CDR3 length: 12 amino acids. The CDR3 region has the DNA TGTGCCAGCAGTCGCCAGAACACTGAAGCTTTCTTT. This sequence encodes CASSRQNTEAFF.

The chain carries TRBV7-2 and TRBJ1-2, with D uncertain. The germline CDR1 and CDR2 sequences are SGHTA and FQGNSA. This CDR3 is 10 amino acids long. V was clipped by 5 bases and J by 3 bases, with 1 base between them. CDR3 region: CASSDYGYTF. As DNA, the CDR3 is TGTGCCAGCAGCGACTATGGCTACACCTTC.

The chain links TRBV2 to TRBJ1-2; no definite D call. This CDR3 has 14 amino acids. The germline CDR1 and CDR2 sequences are SNHLY and FYNNEI. The ends were cut back, 8 bases at V and 0 bases at J, with 13 bases in the middle. CDR3 residues: CASLASGSNYGYTF. The CDR3 DNA follows: TGTGCCAGCTTAGCGTCGGGTTCTAACTATGGCTACACCTTC.

The J gene is TRBJ2-5, the V gene TRBV20-1, with D perhaps being TRBD1 or TRBD2 (5 bases each). The CDR3 covers 13 residues. V lost 0 bases and J 3 bases, leaving 8 bases between the germline ends. The germline gives CDR1 DFQATT, CDR2 SNEGSKA (reference sequence). In DNA, the CDR3 is TGCAGTGCTAGAGATTGGGGGAAAGAGACCCAGTACTTC. Its protein product is CSARDWGKETQYF.

The V and J genes are TRBV20-1 and TRBJ1-1, with 11 bases fitting TRBD1. J was trimmed by 2 bases and V by 4 bases; bases with no gene match: 3. The germline gives CDR1 DFQATT, CDR2 SNEGSKA (reference sequence). The CDR3 has 14 amino acids. CDR3 amino acids: CSATRTGGNTEAFF. The CDR3 DNA sequence: TGCAGTGCTACCCGGACAGGGGGCAACACTGAAGCTTTCTTT.

The J gene is TRBJ1-1, the V gene TRBV6-4; D may be TRBD1 (5 bases). The CDR3 sequence is 13 residues long. Germline CDR1 MRHNA, CDR2 SNTAGT. V gave up 5 bases and J gave up 1 base, with 8 bases separating them. The CDR3 is CASSTGTNTEAFF. In DNA form, the CDR3 reads TGTGCCAGCAGTACGGGGACGAACACTGAAGCTTTCTTT.

Only a few counts were recorded for this clonotype. The chain couples TRBV6-1 to TRBJ1-2, with TRBD1 identical over 8 bases. Germline trimming cut 6 bases from V and 5 bases from J; bases unmatched to any gene: 11. Per the germline V gene, CDR1 is MNHNS and CDR2 is SASEGT. This CDR3 comprises 15 residues. The DNA for the CDR3 is TGTGCCAGCAGCCCAATCGGACAGGGTTTATATGGCTACACCTTC. It is translated as CASSPIGQGLYGYTF.